The 23 T cell receptor beta chains below come from one sample, sequenced in a study of T cell responses to AZD1222 COVID-19 vaccine. Sequencing was performed with immunoSEQ multiplex PCR; in TCRdb, only in-frame clones are kept and a portion is missing. The sample shows about 140,000 clones, roughly 92% of them seen only once. This sample comprised peripheral blood, obtained on day 0 of AZD1222 vaccination. The receptors derive from an adult in good health.

The V call is TRBV5-4, the J call TRBJ2-1; 8 nucleotides agree with TRBD2. CDR3 length: 17 residues. J lost 8 bases, V lost 0 bases, and 13 bases had no gene match. Germline CDR1 reads SGHNT; CDR2 reads YYREEE (reference sequence). CDR3 in DNA: TGTGCCAGCAGCTTGGCCCCATGGGCGGGAGGTTCCCATGAGCAGTTCTTC. Amino acids: CASSLAPWAGGSHEQFF.

The J gene is TRBJ2-3, the V gene TRBV5-1; TRBD1 might be the D (6 bases). The CDR3 covers 16 residues. V lost 0 bases and J 2 bases, leaving 13 bases between the germline ends. Germline values: CDR1 SGHRS, CDR2 YFSETQ. CDR3 amino acids: CASSLAAGADTDTQYF. CDR3 in DNA: TGCGCCAGCAGCTTGGCCGCAGGGGCGGACACAGATACGCAGTATTTT.

The chain carries TRBV2 and TRBJ2-7; 11 bases fit TRBD2. The V and J ends lost 6 bases and 3 bases, in that order; junction bases with no gene match: 4. The CDR3 is 14 amino acids. CDR1 SNHLY and CDR2 FYNNEI come from the germline V gene. The CDR3: CASRPLAGDYEQYF. The CDR3 nucleotides are TGTGCCAGCAGGCCACTAGCGGGGGACTACGAGCAGTACTTC. Looking up the rest from reference TRBV2 and TRBJ2-7 gives the full variable domain: EPEVTQTPSHQVTQMGQEVILRCVPISNHLYFYWYRQILGQKVEFLVSFYNNEISEKSEIFDDQFSVERPDGSNFTLKIRSTKLEDSAMYFCASRPLAGDYEQYFGPGTRLTVT.

This clone was observed a single time. The genes are TRBV6-1 and TRBJ1-2; D gene uncertain. CDR3 size: 18 residues. Germline CDR1 MNHNS, CDR2 SASEGT. V lost 2 bases and J 0 bases, leaving 19 bases between the germline ends. For the CDR3, the DNA is TGTGCCAGCAGTGAATACGGTAGTTATCAAGAAGCTAACTATGGCTACACCTTC. This codes for CASSEYGSYQEANYGYTF.

The chain employs TRBV28 and TRBJ1-4; D is unclear. There are 12 residues in the CDR3. Germline V gene data show CDR1 as MDHEN and CDR2 as SYDVKM. Trimming shortened V by 8 bases and J by 8 bases, and 12 bases separated the two germline ends. The CDR3 DNA follows: TGTGCCAGCGGTTCCGGTAACGAAAAACTGTTTTTT. Translated: CASGSGNEKLFF.

With regard to this clone: Distinct nucleotide sequences in the sample also encode this CDR3. The rearrangement links TRBV3-1 (or the pseudogene TRBV3-2) to TRBJ2-2; possibly TRBD2 for D (6 bases). Trimming pared 1 base from V and 4 bases from J, leaving 7 bases between. Looked up from germline, CDR1 is LGHDT and CDR2 is YNNKEL (reference sequence). The CDR3 consists of 14 residues. The chain's CDR3 is CASSQAGVTGELFF. In nucleotides, the CDR3 is TGTGCCAGCAGCCAAGCGGGGGTCACCGGGGAGCTGTTTTTT.

The V gene is TRBV29-1, the J gene TRBJ2-3; D gene unclear. This CDR3 comprises 12 residues. Looked up from germline, CDR1 is SQVTM and CDR2 is ANQGSEA. Trimming removed 4 bases from V and 3 bases from J, with 8 bases in between. CDR3 DNA sequence: TGCAGCGTTGTTATGGGGACAGATACGCAGTATTTT. Translation gives CSVVMGTDTQYF.

V gene TRBV6-2 or TRBV6-3 combines with J gene TRBJ2-3; 13 bases are shared with TRBD2. The CDR3 is 17 amino acids. CDR1 and CDR2 (germline): MNHEY, SVGEGT. With 5 bases clipped from V and 0 bases from J, the junction kept 5 bases outside the gene matches. CDR3 sequence reads: CASSPGTSGASTDTQYF. The CDR3 coding sequence is TGTGCCAGCAGTCCCGGGACTAGCGGGGCTAGCACAGATACGCAGTATTTT.

In this sample, this clone turned up once. The chain uses TRBV7-8 and TRBJ2-7, with 11 bases lining up with TRBD2. V dropped 5 bases and J dropped 3; count of bases not matched to a gene: 6. Germline loops: CDR1 SGHVS, CDR2 FQNEAQ. The CDR3 covers 15 residues. In nucleotides, the CDR3 is TGTGCCAGCAGCCAACTGGGACTAGCGGACTACGAGCAGTACTTC. This sequence encodes CASSQLGLADYEQYF.

The chain carries TRBV13 and TRBJ1-1; 12 nucleotides match TRBD1. V shed 7 bases, J shed 6 bases, and the junction held 9 bases outside the gene matches. Germline assignment: CDR1 PRHDT and CDR2 FYEKMQ (reference sequence). CDR3 length: 15 amino acids. The CDR3 here is CASKPQGTGGSEAFF. In nucleotides, the CDR3 is TGTGCCAGCAAGCCCCAGGGGACAGGGGGCTCTGAAGCTTTCTTT.

The chain combines TRBV5-1 with TRBJ2-7; 15 bases are a match to TRBD2. V was clipped by 3 bases and J by 0 bases; unmatched bases: 4. This CDR3 is built from 17 residues. Germline CDR1 is SGHRS and CDR2 is YFSETQ. The CDR3 coding sequence is TGCGCCAGCAGCTCGGGACTAGCGGGAGGCAGCTCCTACGAGCAGTACTTC. Protein sequence: CASSSGLAGGSSYEQYF.

The chain is built from TRBV4-2 and TRBJ1-5; unclear D gene. Per the germline V gene, CDR1 is LGHNA and CDR2 is YNFKEQ. The CDR3 is made up of 15 amino acids. The V gene lost 4 bases and the J gene lost 1 base, with 11 bases spanning the gap. CDR3 nucleotide sequence: TGTGCCAGCAGCCCTCCTCGGCGGAGCAATCAGCCCCAGCATTTT. Its translation: CASSPPRRSNQPQHF.

CDR3 in amino acids: CSVDRFGSGRDEQYF. The CDR3 nucleotides read TGCAGCGTTGATCGGTTCGGGTCAGGGAGAGACGAGCAGTACTTC. The chain is built from TRBV29-1 and TRBJ2-7; D is perhaps TRBD1 or TRBD2 (5 bases each). Germline lookup yields CDR1 SQVTM and CDR2 ANQGSEA. There are 15 residues in the CDR3. V lost 3 bases, J lost 5 bases, and 20 bases lay in between.

This chain uses TRBV7-9 with TRBJ2-7; 7 bases line up with TRBD1. Germline CDR1 reads SEHNR; CDR2 reads FQNEAQ (reference sequence). The CDR3 length is 13 residues. The ends lost 11 bases at V and 3 bases at J; junction bases unmatched: 10. This chain's CDR3 is CAGDFAGGYEQYF. CDR3 bases: TGTGCCGGCGATTTCGCAGGGGGCTACGAGCAGTACTTC.

The V gene is TRBV6-5, the J gene TRBJ1-4; the D is unclear. Deletions cut 6 bases from V and 0 bases from J, with 11 bases between. The CDR3 is 15 amino acids. The germline V gene has CDR1 MNHEY and CDR2 SVGAGI. CDR3 in DNA: TGTGCCAGCAGACAAGAGCTGGCAACTAATGAAAAACTGTTTTTT. It specifies CASRQELATNEKLFF.

The J gene is TRBJ1-2, the V gene TRBV28; D is ambiguous. V was cut by 5 bases and J by 3 bases, with 16 bases left in between. CDR1 MDHEN and CDR2 SYDVKM come from the germline V gene. The CDR3 totals 15 residues. CDR3 DNA: TGTGCCAGCAGTGTGATGACAAGGATTCACTATGGCTACACCTTC. This encodes CASSVMTRIHYGYTF.

To note about this clone: The junction differs from germline at one of its ends, possibly a read error. The V call is TRBV7-7, the J call TRBJ2-1; D unresolved. The CDR3 has 15 residues. The germline CDR1 and CDR2 sequences are SSHAT and FNYEAQ (reference sequence). The CDR3 DNA sequence: TGTGCTAGCAGCTTAGTAGTCGGCTCCTACAATGAGCAGTTCTTC. It is translated as CASSLVVGSYNEQFF.

The chain uses TRBV11-2 and TRBJ2-7; the match to TRBD1 covers 7 bases. Germline lookup yields CDR1 SGHAT and CDR2 FQNNGV. CDR3 length: 13 amino acids. V was pared by 1 base and J by 4 bases, with 1 base of the junction left unmatched. The DNA for the CDR3 is TGTGCCAGCAGCTTAGGGGACAGATACGAGCAGTACTTC. Its translation: CASSLGDRYEQYF. The full variable domain, with the rest looked up from reference TRBV11-2 and TRBJ2-7, is EAGVAQSPRYKIIEKRQSVAFWCNPISGHATLYWYQQILGQGPKLLIQFQNNGVVDDSQLPKDRFSAERLKGVDSTLKIQPAKLEDSAVYLCASSLGDRYEQYFGPGTRLTVT.

This chain links TRBV9 with TRBJ1-1; no clear D gene. Germline V lookup: CDR1 SGDLS, CDR2 YYNGEE. Trimming cost V 3 bases and J 0 bases, with 9 bases left between them. The CDR3 totals 14 residues. The CDR3 DNA reads as TGTGCCAGCAGCGGTACCCCAGTGAACACTGAAGCTTTCTTT. This codes for CASSGTPVNTEAFF. Full variable domain (outside the CDR3, taken from reference TRBV9 and TRBJ1-1): DSGVTQTPKHLITATGQRVTLRCSPRSGDLSVYWYQQSLDQGLQFLIQYYNGEERAKGNILERFSAQQFPDLHSELNLSSLELGDSALYFCASSGTPVNTEAFFGQGTRLTVV.

This chain uses TRBV20-1 with TRBJ1-4; unclear D gene. Trimming removed 1 base at V and 8 bases at J, with 5 bases between. CDR1 and CDR2 (germline): DFQATT, SNEGSKA (reference sequence). There are 11 residues in the CDR3. The CDR3 coding sequence is TGCAGTGCTAGAGTGAGGGAAAAACTGTTTTTT. Its protein is CSARVREKLFF.

The chain recombines TRBV6-5 with TRBJ1-6, with 9 positions matching TRBD1. Trimming cost V 7 bases and J 8 bases; bases outside gene matches: 6. The CDR3 covers 14 residues. The germline CDR1 and CDR2 sequences are MNHEY and SVGAGI. Here the CDR3 DNA reads TGTGCCAGCACGAGGACAGGGGAAGATTCACCCCTCCACTTT. Translated: CASTRTGEDSPLHF.

This chain uses TRBV11-2 with TRBJ1-5; possible D gene TRBD1, 5 bases. The CDR3 totals 16 residues. Trimming stripped 4 bases from V and 0 bases from J, with 13 bases between. Looked up from germline, CDR1 is SGHAT and CDR2 is FQNNGV. The CDR3 loop is CASSSGRTYSNQPQHF. DNA of the CDR3: TGTGCCAGCAGCTCCGGCAGGACATATAGCAATCAGCCCCAGCATTTT.

The gene calls are TRBV14 and TRBJ2-2, with D perhaps matching TRBD1 (6 bases). This CDR3 comprises 15 residues. CDR1 is SGHDN and CDR2 is FVKESK in the germline V gene. V was trimmed by 2 bases and J by 2 bases, leaving 9 bases between them. The CDR3 DNA is TGTGCCAGCAGCCAAAGGACAGCAAACACCGGGGAGCTGTTTTTT. This sequence encodes CASSQRTANTGELFF.